This T cell receptor (beta chain) was recovered during a study of T cell responses to AZD1222 COVID-19 vaccine. Worth noting for this clone: The antigen is unknown.

The germline V gene has CDR1 SGHDT and CDR2 YYEEEE. V shed 4 bases and J 3 bases; nucleotides not matched to a gene: 7. The CDR3 covers 16 residues. Study-wide points: White British ancestry dominated among donors, who included more females, and clonal diversity was possibly underestimated.

Measured with immunoSEQ multiplex PCR; TCRdb has only the in-frame clones, and not every one. Of approximately 92,000 clones detected, 87% appear once; the ten largest clones hold around 3.2%. The specimen comprised peripheral blood, sampled on day 0 of AZD1222 vaccination. V usage is TRBV5-6 and J usage is TRBJ1-4, with 9 bases fitting TRBD1. This clonotype was obtained from an adult in good health. The CDR3 DNA reads TGTGCCAGCAGCCCCGGCTGGGACAGGGCTAATGAAAAACTGTTTTTT. It is translated as CASSPGWDRANEKLFF. The whole variable domain, filled in from reference TRBV5-6 and TRBJ1-4, reads DAGVTQSPTHLIKTRGQQVTLRCSPKSGHDTVSWYQQALGQGPQFIFQYYEEEERQRGNFPDRFSGHQFPNYSSELNVNALLLGDSALYLCASSPGWDRANEKLFFGSGTQLSVL.